The 24 T cell receptor beta chains below all came from one sample that was sequenced in a study of T cell responses to AZD1222 COVID-19 vaccine. Here immunoSEQ multiplex PCR was the method, and the copy in TCRdb shows in-frame clones only, minus some. The table shows about 90,000 clones, with 80% to 90% occurring only once. This specimen was peripheral blood, taken on day 0 of AZD1222 vaccination. These receptors originate from an adult in good health.

The V call is TRBV7-3, the J call TRBJ2-1, with D possibly matching TRBD2 (6 bases). Germline lookup yields CDR1 SGHTA and CDR2 FQGTGA. This CDR3 has 16 residues. V lost 1 base and J lost 1, with 11 bases in between. CDR3 in DNA: TGTGCCAGCAGCTTAAGGTCGGGGGAATCCTACAATGAGCAGTTCTTC. Its protein product is CASSLRSGESYNEQFF.

The rearrangement links TRBV24-1 to TRBJ2-4; 7 bases are shared with TRBD1. The CDR3 totals 16 residues. The germline V gene encodes CDR1 KGHDR and CDR2 SFDVKD. V shed 4 bases and J 3 bases; nucleotides not matched to a gene: 8. CDR3 in DNA: TGTGCCACCAGTGACACGGGGACAGCAGGCAAAAACATTCAGTACTTC. This gives the protein CATSDTGTAGKNIQYF.

This chain joins TRBV27 and TRBJ2-7; D ambiguous. This CDR3 comprises 11 residues. Germline loops: CDR1 MNHEY, CDR2 SMNVEV (reference sequence). In nucleotides, the CDR3 is TGTGTCGATCCAGAGGTCGACGAGCAGTACTTC. Its protein product is CVDPEVDEQYF.

This chain uses TRBV7-3 with TRBJ2-2; D is possibly TRBD1 (6 bases). The germline V gene encodes CDR1 SGHTA and CDR2 FQGTGA. The CDR3 is 15 residues long. The germline V and J ends were trimmed by 2 bases and 9 bases, with 16 bases remaining between them. The CDR3 DNA reads as TGTGCCAGCAGCTTAGCTGTAGGGGGAAGATGGGAGCTGTTTTTT. Its protein product is CASSLAVGGRWELFF.

The J gene is TRBJ2-3, the V gene TRBV7-3; 7 bases align to TRBD1. The CDR3 loop spans 13 amino acids. Trimming at V came to 3 bases and at J to 11 bases, leaving 8 bases not matched to a gene. Germline lookup yields CDR1 SGHTA and CDR2 FQGTGA. Here the CDR3 reads CASSFPGQQKQYF. The CDR3 DNA reads TGTGCCAGCAGCTTCCCGGGACAGCAAAAGCAGTATTTT.

This sequence joins TRBV25-1 and TRBJ1-1; D possibly corresponds to TRBD1 (6 bases). Trimming took off 5 bases at V and 1 base at J, with 8 bases between the two ends. The CDR3 is made up of 13 amino acids. The germline CDR1 and CDR2 sequences are MGHDK and SYGVNS. As DNA, the CDR3 is TGTGCCAGCAGTTTACAGGGGAACACTGAAGCTTTCTTT. It encodes CASSLQGNTEAFF.

In this sample, this clone turned up a few times. V usage is TRBV5-5 and J usage is TRBJ1-1; perhaps TRBD1 as D (5 bases). There are 14 residues in the CDR3. Trimming took 1 base from V and 4 from J, leaving 11 bases between them. Germline CDR1 reads SGHKS; CDR2 reads YYEKEE (reference sequence). In DNA form, the CDR3 reads TGTGCCAGCAGCTTGAGGGGAGCGGGCACTGAAGCTTTCTTT. It is translated as CASSLRGAGTEAFF.

A few counts support this clone. This chain uses TRBV29-1 with TRBJ2-3; 11 nucleotides match TRBD2. The trim removed 3 bases at V and 2 bases at J, leaving 4 bases unmatched. CDR3 length: 15 residues. CDR1 SQVTM and CDR2 ANQGSEA come from the germline V gene. The CDR3 sequence is CSVDGTSGYTDTQYF. CDR3 sequence (DNA): TGCAGCGTTGACGGGACTAGCGGTTACACAGATACGCAGTATTTT.

The chain is built from TRBV5-1 and TRBJ2-1; D is ambiguous. Trimming stripped 6 bases from V and 2 bases from J, with 12 bases between. The V gene's germline CDR1 is SGHRS and CDR2 YFSETQ. This CDR3 comprises 14 residues. The CDR3 nucleotides read TGCGCCAGCACCCCGGACGTAGCCTACAATGAGCAGTTCTTC. This sequence encodes CASTPDVAYNEQFF.

This clone was detected only once. The chain links TRBV19 to TRBJ2-7, with TRBD2 matching 10 bases. V lost 4 bases and J lost 3; bases outside the gene matches: 12. Germline CDR1 and CDR2: LNHDA and SQIVND (reference sequence). The CDR3 is 17 amino acids. DNA for the CDR3: TGTGCCAGTAGTACCAACCGGGGGACTAGCGCTCTCTACGAGCAGTACTTC. Its protein product is CASSTNRGTSALYEQYF.

The V gene is TRBV9, the J gene TRBJ2-1; TRBD1 or TRBD2 may be the D gene (5 bases each). Germline V gives CDR1 SGDLS, CDR2 YYNGEE. The V end was cut by 3 bases, the J end by 0 bases, with 10 bases between. This CDR3 comprises 15 residues. The CDR3 protein is CASSGRESSYNEQFF. The DNA of the CDR3 is TGTGCCAGCAGCGGCAGGGAGAGCTCCTACAATGAGCAGTTCTTC.

The chain joins TRBV7-3 to TRBJ2-3; 10 nucleotides align to TRBD2. The CDR3 runs 15 residues. Trimming took 3 bases from V and 2 from J; bases not matched to a gene: 2. CDR1 and CDR2 (germline): SGHTA, FQGTGA. In DNA, the CDR3 is TGTGCCAGCAGCTTTAGCGGGGGGAACACAGATACGCAGTATTTT. Encoded protein: CASSFSGGNTDTQYF.

V is TRBV7-9 and J is TRBJ1-1, with unresolved D. This CDR3 region has 13 residues. The V and J ends lost 3 bases and 0 bases respectively, with 5 bases between them. Germline V CDR1 and CDR2: SEHNR, FQNEAQ (reference sequence). The CDR3 nucleotides read TGTGCCAGCAGCTTTGACTTGAACACTGAAGCTTTCTTT. It translates to CASSFDLNTEAFF.

This rearrangement joins TRBV5-6 to TRBJ2-4; 8 bases align to TRBD1. From germline, CDR1 is SGHDT and CDR2 YYEEEE. CDR3 length: 15 residues. J gave up 8 bases and V 3 bases, and 10 bases lay outside the gene matches. CDR3 DNA sequence: TGTGCCAGCAGCTCTCCGGACAGGGAAGGGGACATTCAGTACTTC. This encodes CASSSPDREGDIQYF.

The V gene is TRBV7-3, the J gene TRBJ2-3; a possible D gene is TRBD2 (5 bases). The CDR3 loop spans 14 amino acids. V was cut by 6 bases and J by 1 base, with 11 bases left in between. Looked up from germline, CDR1 is SGHTA and CDR2 is FQGTGA. The CDR3 DNA is TGTGCCAGCAGTCAGACTACCGGCACAGATACGCAGTATTTT. Translation gives CASSQTTGTDTQYF. Full variable domain (rest looked up from reference TRBV7-3 and TRBJ2-3): GAGVSQTPSNKVTEKGKYVELRCDPISGHTALYWYRQSLGQGPEFLIYFQGTGAADDSGLPNDRFFAVRPEGSVSTLKIQRTERGDSAVYLCASSQTTGTDTQYFGPGTRLTVL.

This rearrangement joins TRBV29-1 to TRBJ2-7, with D perhaps being TRBD1 or TRBD2 (5 bases each). The CDR3 extends over 12 amino acids. The V end was cut by 6 bases, the J end by 2 bases, with 11 bases between. Germline V gene sequence: CDR1 SQVTM, CDR2 ANQGSEA. CDR3 coding DNA: TGCAGCGTGGGACCGGGAACCTACGAGCAGTACTTC. This codes for CSVGPGTYEQYF.

The chain links TRBV5-1 to TRBJ1-2, with TRBD1 matching 9 bases. CDR1 and CDR2 (germline): SGHRS, YFSETQ. Germline trimming cut 3 bases from V and 1 base from J; bases unmatched to any gene: 1. The CDR3 is 14 amino acids. The CDR3 region has the DNA TGCGCCAGCAGCTGGGGACAGGGTAACTATGGCTACACCTTC. This codes for CASSWGQGNYGYTF.

The chain couples TRBV15 to TRBJ2-2; D gene unclear. The CDR3 covers 10 residues. The germline gives CDR1 LNHNV, CDR2 YYDKDF (reference sequence). V lost 6 bases, J lost 8 bases, and 4 bases lay in between. Here the CDR3 DNA reads TGTGCCACCAGGGCAGGGGAGCTGTTTTTT. Amino acid sequence: CATRAGELFF.

The chain recombines TRBV5-1 with TRBJ2-5, with a tentative D call TRBD1 (6 bases). The CDR3 is 14 amino acids. Deletions cut 5 bases from V and 2 bases from J, with 13 bases between. Germline V gene sequence: CDR1 SGHRS, CDR2 YFSETQ. CDR3 DNA sequence: TGCGCCAGCAGGCTTGCTGGACAGCAAGAGACCCAGTACTTC. This encodes CASRLAGQQETQYF.

In its sample, this clone was seen once. The rearrangement uses TRBV28 and TRBJ1-1; TRBD1 might be the D (5 bases). V dropped 6 bases and J dropped 0 bases, with 17 bases sitting between them. The CDR3 loop spans 16 amino acids. Germline V CDR1 and CDR2: MDHEN, SYDVKM. Written as DNA, the CDR3 is TGTGCCAGCAGCCGACCGGGACTCCTTCTGAACACTGAAGCTTTCTTT. As protein: CASSRPGLLLNTEAFF.

This clone was observed a few times. V is TRBV11-3 and J is TRBJ2-7; D is possibly TRBD1 (6 bases). Per germline, CDR1 SGHNT and CDR2 YENEEA. The V end lost 2 bases, the J end lost 3 bases, and 14 bases lay between the germline ends. The CDR3 loop spans 15 amino acids. Here the CDR3 DNA reads TGTGCCAGCAGCTTAAGTCGGGACACAAACTACGAGCAGTACTTC. As protein: CASSLSRDTNYEQYF.

The rearrangement joins TRBV6-5 to TRBJ2-5, with D perhaps being TRBD1 or TRBD2 (5 bases each). The V gene lost 5 bases and the J gene lost 1 base, with 11 bases spanning the gap. The CDR3 loop spans 14 amino acids. Germline values: CDR1 MNHEY, CDR2 SVGAGI. The DNA of the CDR3 is TGTGCCAGCAGTCCGACCGGGACCCAAGAGACCCAGTACTTC. Its translation: CASSPTGTQETQYF.

This clone was seen once. V usage is TRBV5-1 and J usage is TRBJ2-1, with 11 bases fitting TRBD1. Germline lookup yields CDR1 SGHRS and CDR2 YFSETQ. Germline trimming cut 4 bases from V and 6 bases from J; bases unmatched to any gene: 6. The CDR3 consists of 15 residues. DNA for the CDR3: TGCGCCAGCAGCCTCGGCGGGACAGGGGGCAATGAGCAGTTCTTC. It is translated as CASSLGGTGGNEQFF.

The CDR3 loop reads CASSRQSGANVLTF. DNA of the CDR3: TGTGCCAGCAGCCGGCAGAGCGGGGCCAACGTCCTGACTTTC. V usage is TRBV3-1 (or the pseudogene TRBV3-2) and J usage is TRBJ2-6; D unresolved. CDR1 is LGHDT, CDR2 YNNKEL, per germline (reference sequence). The CDR3 runs to 14 residues. Trimming left V 4 bases short and J 4 bases short, with 8 bases between.